This TCR beta chain was documented in a study of CD8+CD57+ T cells in acquired aplastic anemia (dated by TCRdb to between 2017 and 2018). With regard to the full study: Extracted DNA from sorted CD4+ and CD8+ cells averaged around 3.3 ug, ranging from roughly 0.17 to 30 ug. Mean read counts for healthy donor samples were around 10 million for CD4+ cells and roughly 12 million for CD8+ cells. Paper-wide results and their limitations: Between patients and healthy controls, no significant difference in CD8+ Simpson's diversity was found (P=0.060). Fewer than 30 CD8+ CDR3 sequences were found in both patients and controls but appeared to be highly expressed in patients and within the immunodominant clones of the patients.

Genomic DNA was used as template for profiling of TCR beta VDJ combinations and CDR3 sequences. An Illumina HiSeq 2000 was the platform used for TCR repertoire sequencing. Concerning the study's data processing: TRBV/TRBJ rearrangement plots, CDR3 size and DJ length profiles, and Simpson's diversity index were used to evaluate the repertoires. Whichever DNA sequence was most abundant in the deep sequencing data was defined as the immunodominant clone. CDR3 amino acid sequences were screened for sharing across subjects and compared with published repertoires and the VDJdb database. TCRdb reanalyzed the raw reads on its own, using fastp at Q25 for trimming and MiXCR for clone calling, and kept in-frame beta chains. Rows are combined by CDR3 protein, so each entry shows the most common genes and DNA. TCRdb's processing, not the authors' own work, is the source of the V and J calls. In all, the sample holds fewer than 100,000 distinct CDR3 sequences, and about 45% of those were seen once. Clones ranked in the top ten supply over 50% of the sample.

Via the germline V gene (reference sequence), CDR1 is LNHNV and CDR2 YYDKDF. V ends up 3 bases short and J 9 bases short, with an unmatched junction base count of 13. The CDR3 covers 17 residues, taking in both the cysteine and the phenylalanine. Only the CDR3 DNA is retained, 51 bases long and in frame from the first base. On this clonotype itself: Its antigen specificity is not known. No much larger clone exists at a distance of one base, and base qualities are not known.

In the study, sorted CD4+ and CD8+ blood T cells from patients with severe aplastic anemia and from healthy subjects underwent deep sequencing of TCR repertoires. Ficoll-Paque density gradient centrifugation was used to isolate peripheral blood mononuclear cells. Before DNA was extracted, CD4+ and CD8+ T cells were sorted using either FACS or magnetic beads. This clonotype was obtained from a human donor in good health, serving as a control. The V gene is TRBV15 and the J gene is TRBJ2-1, and TRBD2 aligns with 11 junction nucleotides. Sequenced material: sorted CD4+, CD8+, or CD8+CD57+ T cells (not recorded which) from PBMCs. The DNA reads as follows: TGTGCCACCAGCAGTACCATTAGCGGGAGGGCCGGGATTGAGCAGTTCTTC. Its protein is CATSSTISGRAGIEQFF.